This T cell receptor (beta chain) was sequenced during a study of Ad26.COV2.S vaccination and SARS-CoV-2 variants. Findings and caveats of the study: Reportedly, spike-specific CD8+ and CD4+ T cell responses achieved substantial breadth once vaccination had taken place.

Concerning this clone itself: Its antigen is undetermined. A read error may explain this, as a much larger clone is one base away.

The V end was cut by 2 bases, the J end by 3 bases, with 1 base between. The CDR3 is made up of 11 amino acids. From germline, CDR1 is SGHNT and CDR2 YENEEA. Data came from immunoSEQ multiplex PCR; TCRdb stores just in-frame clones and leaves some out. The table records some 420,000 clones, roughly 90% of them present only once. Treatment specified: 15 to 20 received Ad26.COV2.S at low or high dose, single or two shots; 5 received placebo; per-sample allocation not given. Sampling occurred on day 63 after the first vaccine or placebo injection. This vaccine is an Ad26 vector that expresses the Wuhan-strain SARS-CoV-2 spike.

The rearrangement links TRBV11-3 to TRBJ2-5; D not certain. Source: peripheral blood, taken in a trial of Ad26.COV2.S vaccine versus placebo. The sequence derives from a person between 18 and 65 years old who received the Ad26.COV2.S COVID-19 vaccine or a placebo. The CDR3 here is CASSLKETQYF. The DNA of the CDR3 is TGTGCCAGCAGCTTAAAAGAGACCCAGTACTTC. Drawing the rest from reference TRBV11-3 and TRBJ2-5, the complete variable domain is EAGVVQSPRYKIIEKKQPVAFWCNPISGHNTLYWYLQNLGQGPELLIRYENEEAVDDSQLPKDRFSAERLKGVDSTLKIQPAELGDSAVYLCASSLKETQYFGPGTRLLVL.